This T cell receptor (beta chain) was recorded in a study of blood T cell repertoires in COVID-19. In terms of age and location, participants ranged from roughly 18 to 90 years and lived in 24 US areas. There are 14 residues in the CDR3. With 4 bases clipped from V and 8 bases from J, the junction kept 11 bases outside the gene matches. Germline assignment: CDR1 GTSNPN and CDR2 SVGIG (reference sequence). The repertoire was sequenced with immunoSEQ multiplex PCR; TCRdb's copy has only in-frame clones and lacks some. Of 200,000 to 250,000 clones listed, about 87% are singletons. This sequence joins TRBV30 and TRBJ2-1; 7 nucleotides line up with TRBD1. Source material: PBMCs or T cells enriched from blood (not recorded which). The receptor comes from a woman in her 30s who had been exposed to COVID-19. The CDR3 region has the DNA TGTGCCTGGACGAACAGGGGACCCGACGATGAGCAGTTCTTC. Its translation is CAWTNRGPDDEQFF.